The 24 T cell receptor beta chains below all came from one sample that was sequenced in a study of T cell clonality in common variable immunodeficiency. Their recognized antigens are unknown. TCRdb's copy holds only in-frame clones and misses some; the assay was immunoSEQ multiplex PCR. This sample comprises over 30,000 clones, none seen once only. Notes on the study in general: Fewer deletions and N-nucleotide insertions were reportedly seen in common variable immunodeficiency TCR beta sequences.

Sample: peripheral blood mononuclear cells. The receptors originated from a human donor with common variable immunodeficiency.

This clone was detected many times. The DNA read from the CDR3 is TGCGCCAGCAGCCAAGATTCCGGACTCCTGCCCGATGAG. Translation: CASSQDSGLLPDE. The CDR3 in its entirety is CASSQDSGLLPDEQFF. This chain uses TRBV4-1 with TRBJ2-1; D possibly corresponds to TRBD2 (5 bases). With the read ending 3 residues before the CDR3 end, the germline J gene is used to fill in that end. Per germline, CDR1 MGHRA and CDR2 YSYEKL. Trimming pared 0 bases from V and 8 bases from J, leaving 17 bases between. The length of the CDR3 is 16 residues.

In its sample, this clone was seen a few times. Read data end 3 residues before the CDR3 end; the end is taken from the germline J gene. The chain combines TRBV2 with TRBJ2-4; D gene ambiguous. Trimming pared 6 bases from V and 1 base from J, leaving 13 bases between. CDR1 and CDR2 from the germline V gene are SNHLY and FYNNEI. The CDR3 has 15 residues. The CDR3 DNA, read in part, is TGTGCCAGCAGGGCCGGGTGGGTTGCCAAAAACATT. This sequence encodes CASRAGWVAKNI. The full CDR3 sequence reads CASRAGWVAKNIQYF.

In this sample, this clone turned up many times. CDR3 loop: CASSPVTGSGNTIYF. The covered CDR3 bases are TGTGCCAGCTCACCCGTCACAGGGTCCGGAAACACC. The chain uses TRBV18 and TRBJ1-3; perhaps TRBD1 as D (6 bases). The sequenced fragment ends 3 residues before the CDR3 boundary, so the rest is inferred from the germline J gene. Between the trimmed V and J ends, which lost 3 bases and 4 bases, there was a span of 13 bases. The CDR3 contains 15 residues. CDR1 KGHSH and CDR2 LQKENI come from the germline V gene.

This clone was counted a few times. The read ends 3 residues shy of where the CDR3 ends; the end is completed using the germline J gene. V usage is TRBV29-1 and J usage is TRBJ2-3; D assignment may be TRBD1 or TRBD2 (6 bases each). CDR3 length: 15 amino acids. Trimming took 6 bases from V and 4 from J, leaving 20 bases between them. Germline V CDR1 and CDR2: SQVTM, ANQGSEA. The DNA read from the CDR3 is TGCAGCGTCTGGGACACTGGGAGGTCGGCAGATACG. Encoded protein: CSVWDTGRSADT. The entire CDR3 is CSVWDTGRSADTQYF.

Turning to this clone: The read terminates 3 residues ahead of where the CDR3 ends, so the germline J gene completes it. The chain links TRBV5-1 to TRBJ2-5; 9 nucleotides align to TRBD2. Germline trimming cut 2 bases from V and 3 bases from J; bases unmatched to any gene: 8. Germline V lookup: CDR1 SGHRS, CDR2 YFSETQ. The CDR3 contains 16 residues. CDR3 DNA, as far as it was read: TGCGCCAGCAGCTTTGCCGGGACTAGCCAAAAAGAGACC. This encodes CASSFAGTSQKET. The whole CDR3 protein reads CASSFAGTSQKETQYF.

This clone has a handful of counts. The sequenced part of the CDR3 DNA is TGTGCCAGCAGGCTGACACAGGGGACCAAATACGAG. It translates to CASRLTQGTKYE. The CDR3 reads in full as CASRLTQGTKYEQYF. V usage is TRBV11-2 and J usage is TRBJ2-7; 7 bases map to TRBD1. The CDR3 goes on 3 residues after the read ends, and that part is filled in from the germline J gene. The length of the CDR3 is 15 residues. The trim removed 6 bases at V and 4 bases at J, leaving 12 bases unmatched. Germline-derived CDR1 and CDR2 are SGHAT and FQNNGV. The full variable domain, in which reference TRBV11-2 and TRBJ2-7 provide the parts outside the CDR3, is EAGVAQSPRYKIIEKRQSVAFWCNPISGHATLYWYQQILGQGPKLLIQFQNNGVVDDSQLPKDRFSAERLKGVDSTLKIQPAKLEDSAVYLCASRLTQGTKYEQYFGPGTRLTVT.

This clone was recorded a few times. The read gets to within 3 residues of the CDR3 end, and the germline J gene fills in the rest. The chain employs TRBV2 and TRBJ1-6; 8 bases match TRBD1. Germline V CDR1 and CDR2: SNHLY, FYNNEI. The CDR3 is made up of 16 amino acids. The ends lost 1 base at V and 10 bases at J; junction bases unmatched: 9. The CDR3 is CASSEEGRGRGSPLHF. The part of the CDR3 DNA that was read is TGTGCCAGCAGTGAAGAGGGCAGGGGGCGAGGGTCACCC.

This clone came up a few times. The CDR3 sequence: CASSPKGDSSETQYF. Partial CDR3 DNA: TGTGCCAGCAGCCCTAAGGGAGACAGTTCGGAGACC. The J gene is TRBJ2-5, the V gene TRBV7-8; tentatively, D is TRBD1 or TRBD2 (5 bases each). Read data end 3 residues before the CDR3 end; the end is taken from the germline J gene. Germline V gives CDR1 SGHVS, CDR2 FQNEAQ. The length of the CDR3 is 15 residues. The V end was cut by 5 bases, the J end by 5 bases, with 18 bases between.

A note on this clone: The CDR3 end is not reached by the read, which stops 3 residues before it; the germline J gene fills it in. V usage is TRBV6-1 and J usage is TRBJ2-7; TRBD2 aligns across 12 bases. Losses at the gene ends were 2 bases for V and 2 bases for J; bases not matched to a gene: 7. The CDR3 runs 17 residues. Germline values: CDR1 MNHNS, CDR2 SASEGT. The CDR3 sequence: CASSERTSGGWPYEQYF. Partial CDR3 DNA: TGTGCCAGCAGTGAACGTACTAGCGGGGGGTGGCCCTACGAG.

This clone has at least ten counts. The missing CDR3 end, 3 residues past where the read stops, is filled in from the germline J gene. V usage is TRBV5-1 and J usage is TRBJ1-1; 7 bases line up with TRBD1. Germline values: CDR1 SGHRS, CDR2 YFSETQ. This CDR3 is 15 amino acids long. V lost 0 bases to trimming and J lost 0 bases; unmatched junction nucleotides: 2. CDR3 bases read: TGCGCCAGCAGCTTGGAGGGACAGATGAACACTGAA. Encoded protein: CASSLEGQMNTE. The full CDR3 is CASSLEGQMNTEAFF.

Concerning this clone itself: The missing CDR3 end, 3 residues past where the read stops, is filled in from the germline J gene. This rearrangement joins TRBV19 to TRBJ1-5, with a possible D match to TRBD1 (5 bases). The ends were cut back, 2 bases at V and 3 bases at J, with 14 bases in the middle. The germline V gene encodes CDR1 LNHDA and CDR2 SQIVND (reference sequence). This CDR3 has 16 amino acids. Partial CDR3 DNA: TGTGCCAGTAGTATATCCTTGGGGGGTTCCAATCAGCCC. Its translation: CASSISLGGSNQP. The entire CDR3 protein is CASSISLGGSNQPQHF.

This clone was counted ten times or more. The read halts 3 residues ahead of the CDR3 end, with the missing end drawn from the germline J gene. This chain joins TRBV19 and TRBJ2-3; D is possibly TRBD1 (6 bases). The length of the CDR3 is 14 residues. Trimming shortened V by 3 bases and J by 2 bases, and 9 bases separated the two germline ends. Germline V gene sequence: CDR1 LNHDA, CDR2 SQIVND (reference sequence). Incomplete CDR3 DNA: TGTGCCAGTAGTATGGGGGACAACACAGATACG. The encoded protein is CASSMGDNTDT. The CDR3 as a whole reads CASSMGDNTDTQYF.

About this clone itself: The sequenced fragment ends 3 residues before the CDR3 boundary, so the rest is inferred from the germline J gene. The V gene is TRBV2, the J gene TRBJ1-2; 8 positions match TRBD1. V lost 3 bases, J lost 3 bases, and 3 bases stayed unmatched. CDR3 length equals 14 residues. Looked up from germline, CDR1 is SNHLY and CDR2 is FYNNEI. The DNA read from the CDR3 is TGTGCCAGCAGTGACAACAGGGGGTACTATGGC. It yields the protein CASSDNRGYYG. In full, the CDR3 reads CASSDNRGYYGYTF. Using reference TRBV2 and TRBJ1-2 for the parts outside the CDR3, the full variable domain is EPEVTQTPSHQVTQMGQEVILRCVPISNHLYFYWYRQILGQKVEFLVSFYNNEISEKSEIFDDQFSVERPDGSNFTLKIRSTKLEDSAMYFCASSDNRGYYGYTFGSGTRLTVV.

In this sample, this clone turned up many times. The CDR3 end falls 3 residues outside the read, so it is completed with the germline J gene. V gene TRBV5-1 combines with J gene TRBJ2-3, with 7 bases that match TRBD2. The germline gives CDR1 SGHRS, CDR2 YFSETQ. Trimming at V came to 0 bases and at J to 4 bases, leaving 5 bases not matched to a gene. This CDR3 spans 15 amino acids. Partial CDR3 DNA: TGCGCCAGCAGCTTGGGCGGGGGAAACCCAGATACG. This encodes CASSLGGGNPDT. In full, the CDR3 reads CASSLGGGNPDTQYF.

The sample holds a few counts of this clone. Read sequence stops 3 residues before the CDR3 end, and the germline J gene provides the missing end. The chain combines TRBV18 with TRBJ2-2, with D possibly being TRBD2 (5 bases). The germline V gene has CDR1 KGHSH and CDR2 LQKENI. The CDR3 sequence is 12 residues long. Trimming stripped 2 bases from V and 7 bases from J, with 5 bases between. The CDR3: CASSPEGGELFF. The DNA read from the CDR3 is TGTGCCAGCTCACCAGAGGGCGGGGAG.

To note about this clone: The CDR3 is cut off 3 residues early in the read; its end comes from the germline J gene. The V gene is TRBV30, the J gene TRBJ2-3, with a possible D match to TRBD1 (6 bases). Germline V CDR1 and CDR2: GTSNPN, SVGIG (reference sequence). This CDR3 has 16 residues. The germline V and J ends were trimmed by 2 bases and 3 bases, with 18 bases remaining between them. CDR3 bases read: TGTGCCTGGAGTCACTTGGGGACAACTTCAACAGATACG. This encodes CAWSHLGTTSTDT. In full, the CDR3 reads CAWSHLGTTSTDTQYF. The full variable domain, in which reference TRBV30 and TRBJ2-3 provide the parts outside the CDR3, is SQTIHQWPATLVQPVGSPLSLECTVEGTSNPNLYWYRQAAGRGLQLLFYSVGIGQISSEVPQNLSASRPQDRQFILSSKKLLLSDSGFYLCAWSHLGTTSTDTQYFGPGTRLTVL.

A word on this clone: The read finishes 3 residues shy of the CDR3 end, and the germline J gene is used to complete it. The genes are TRBV18 and TRBJ1-2; tentatively, D is TRBD1 (6 bases). Germline V lookup: CDR1 KGHSH, CDR2 LQKENI. Trimming left V 2 bases short and J 2 bases short, with 24 bases between. The CDR3 totals 19 residues. CDR3 loop: CASSPNTPRDIGRNYGYTF. The CDR3 bases that were read are TGTGCCAGCTCACCAAACACGCCTCGGGACATCGGGAGGAACTATGGC.

This clone showed up many times. The read terminates 3 residues ahead of where the CDR3 ends, so the germline J gene completes it. This sequence joins TRBV7-2 and TRBJ2-1, with D possibly matching TRBD2 (6 bases). Trimming took 0 bases from V and 8 from J, leaving 11 bases between them. The CDR3 totals 14 residues. From germline, CDR1 is SGHTA and CDR2 FQGNSA. CDR3 in amino acids: CASSLAGGSDEQFF. The CDR3 bases that were read are TGTGCCAGCAGCTTAGCCGGGGGTAGCGATGAG.

In this sample, this clone turned up many times. The sequenced fragment ends 3 residues before the CDR3 boundary, so the rest is inferred from the germline J gene. J is TRBJ2-1 and V is TRBV29-1; 11 nucleotides match TRBD2. The CDR3 is made up of 16 amino acids. Germline trimming cut 1 base from V and 5 bases from J; bases unmatched to any gene: 7. The germline CDR1 and CDR2 sequences are SQVTM and ANQGSEA. The CDR3 spells CSVEGLAGGVDNEQFF. Partial CDR3 DNA: TGCAGCGTTGAAGGTCTAGCGGGGGGCGTGGACAATGAG.

This clone was recorded many times. The read halts 3 residues ahead of the CDR3 end, with the missing end drawn from the germline J gene. V is TRBV2 and J is TRBJ1-3; a possible D gene is TRBD1 (5 bases). The CDR3 covers 14 residues. V lost 8 bases to trimming and J lost 0 bases, with 11 bases between them. Germline V gene lookup returns CDR1 SNHLY and CDR2 FYNNEI. CDR3 protein: CASWGGNSGNTIYF. The sequenced CDR3 bases are TGTGCCAGCTGGGGGGGAAACTCTGGAAACACC.

This clone was counted only a few times. The CDR3 goes on 3 residues after the read ends, and that part is filled in from the germline J gene. This chain links TRBV2 with TRBJ2-3; D not certain. V lost 5 bases, J lost 4 bases, and 4 bases lay in between. Germline CDR1 is SNHLY and CDR2 is FYNNEI. The CDR3 loop spans 11 amino acids. CDR3 in amino acids: CASSQADTQYF. The covered CDR3 bases are TGTGCCAGCAGTCAGGCAGATACG.

Details on this clone: The sequence runs out 3 residues before the end of the CDR3; the remainder is reconstructed from the germline J gene. The chain links TRBV19 to TRBJ1-2; 7 bases map to TRBD1. The CDR3 sequence is 14 residues long. Germline V gene data show CDR1 as LNHDA and CDR2 as SQIVND (reference sequence). J gave up 7 bases and V 6 bases, and 11 bases lay outside the gene matches. The CDR3 bases that were read are TGTGCCAGTAGATTGGGGACAGCCGAGGCTGGC. Its protein product is CASRLGTAEAG. In full, the CDR3 is CASRLGTAEAGYTF. Supplemented by reference TRBV19 and TRBJ1-2, the full variable domain reads DGGITQSPKYLFRKEGQNVTLSCEQNLNHDAMYWYRQDPGQGLRLIYYSQIVNDFQKGDIAEGYSVSREKKESFPLTVTSAQKNPTAFYLCASRLGTAEAGYTFGSGTRLTVV.

This clone was found many times. The read gets to within 3 residues of the CDR3 end, and the germline J gene fills in the rest. This rearrangement joins TRBV30 to TRBJ1-1, with a possible D match to TRBD1 (5 bases). Trimming stripped 5 bases from V and 1 base from J, with 8 bases between. CDR1 GTSNPN and CDR2 SVGIG come from the germline V gene (reference sequence). This CDR3 has 12 amino acids. The sequenced part of the CDR3 DNA is TGTGCCTGGGGACACCCGAACACTGAA. It is translated as CAWGHPNTE. The CDR3 in its entirety is CAWGHPNTEAFF.

This clone has just a few counts. The read comes to an end 3 residues before the CDR3 does, leaving the germline J gene to fill in the end. The chain has TRBV6-1 and TRBJ2-5; 12 bases match TRBD2. CDR3 length: 17 residues. CDR1 is MNHNS and CDR2 is SASEGT in the germline V gene. The ends lost 1 base at V and 4 bases at J; junction bases unmatched: 7. CDR3 in amino acids: CASSEETSGGVRETQYF. The DNA read from the CDR3 is TGTGCCAGCAGTGAAGAGACTAGCGGGGGTGTTCGAGAGACC.